These 22 T cell receptor beta chains share one sample of origin, sequenced in a study of identical twins. TCRdb reprocessed the 5' RACE reads via MiXCR and lists one record per CDR3 protein. The table includes around 370,000 distinct CDR3 sequences, 7% to 9.5% detected once. The sample comprised naive T cells sorted from blood. The receptors originated from a woman aged 50 to 65 in good health.

The CDR3 nucleotides are TGTGCCGGATCCAACCCGACAGACTCCTACGAGCAGTACGTC. It translates to CAGSNPTDSYEQYV. The rearrangement uses TRBV27 and TRBJ2-7; tentative D call: TRBD1 (5 bases). Germline assignment: CDR1 MNHEY and CDR2 SMNVEV (reference sequence). Trimming stripped 11 bases from V and 0 bases from J, with 17 bases between. The CDR3 covers 14 residues.

This clonotype has a count of ten or more. The chain joins TRBV12-3 or TRBV12-4 to TRBJ2-7, with D perhaps matching TRBD1 (6 bases). The CDR3 has 14 amino acids. Trimming pared 3 bases from V and 7 bases from J, leaving 16 bases between. CDR3 sequence (DNA): TGTGCCAGCAGTTTTAACGGACAGTCGGATGAGCAGTACGTC. Residues: CASSFNGQSDEQYV.

This clonotype was detected many times. The gene calls are TRBV29-1 and TRBJ2-1, with D unclear. This CDR3 has 10 amino acids. Germline V gene data show CDR1 as SQVTM and CDR2 as ANQGSEA. Trimming pared 4 bases from V and 5 bases from J, leaving 3 bases between. CDR3: CSVANNEQFF. In DNA form, the CDR3 reads TGCAGCGTTGCTAACAATGAGCAGTTCTTC.

This sequence joins TRBV11-2 and TRBJ2-7; TRBD2 matches at 10 bases. The J segment lost 4 bases and the V segment lost 3 bases, leaving 9 bases of the junction unmatched. This CDR3 region has 16 residues. The germline CDR1 and CDR2 sequences are SGHAT and FQNNGV. CDR3: CASSFLQTSGKYEQYF. CDR3 nucleotides: TGTGCCAGCAGCTTCTTACAAACTAGCGGGAAGTACGAGCAGTACTTC.

A note on this clonotype: One base away lies a much larger clone, so this may be a sequencing read error. CDR3 sequence reads: CTSSHGTSAYEQYF. CDR3 DNA: TGTACCAGCAGCCACGGGACTAGCGCCTACGAGCAGTACTTC. V gene TRBV13 combines with J gene TRBJ2-7; 10 bases align to TRBD2. The CDR3 is made up of 14 amino acids. CDR1 PRHDT and CDR2 FYEKMQ come from the germline V gene (reference sequence).

In this sample, this clonotype turned up a few times. The genes are TRBV7-2 and TRBJ2-4, with 12 bases aligning to TRBD2. J was trimmed by 3 bases and V by 3 bases; bases with no gene match: 12. CDR1 and CDR2 (germline): SGHTA, FQGNSA. The CDR3 consists of 19 residues. This chain's CDR3 is CASSLTGASGRGSKNIQYF. The CDR3 DNA reads as TGTGCCAGCAGCTTGACTGGTGCTAGCGGGAGGGGGAGCAAAAACATTCAGTACTTC.

This rearrangement joins TRBV12-3 or TRBV12-4 to TRBJ2-5; D could derive from TRBD1 or TRBD2 (5 bases each). CDR3 length: 13 residues. Trimming shortened V by 3 bases and J by 5 bases, and 10 bases separated the two germline ends. The CDR3 spells CASSFREGETQYF. The CDR3 DNA follows: TGTGCCAGCAGTTTCCGTGAGGGGGAGACCCAGTACTTC.

CDR3 DNA: TGTGCCAGCAGCCAAGGTCAGCGTTCGAACACCGGGGAGCTGTTTTTT. Amino acids: CASSQGQRSNTGELFF. The gene calls are TRBV4-2 and TRBJ2-2; D uncertain. The CDR3 covers 16 residues. Per the germline V gene, CDR1 is LGHNA and CDR2 is YNFKEQ. The V end was cut by 1 base, the J end by 0 bases, with 9 bases between.

This clonotype was observed a few times. The CDR3 loop reads CASTKNTWTGELFF. DNA of the CDR3: TGTGCCAGCACCAAAAACACATGGACCGGGGAGCTGTTTTTT. The chain is built from TRBV12-3 or TRBV12-4 and TRBJ2-2; D not certain. CDR3 size: 14 residues. Trimming took 7 bases from V and 5 from J, leaving 14 bases between them.

As DNA, the CDR3 is TGCAGTGCTAGAGATTCTTCTAGCGGGAGTAATGAGCAGTTCTTC. Translation: CSARDSSSGSNEQFF. V gene TRBV20-1 combines with J gene TRBJ2-1, with TRBD2 matching 10 bases. The CDR3 consists of 15 residues. V was clipped by 0 bases and J by 7 bases; unmatched bases: 6. CDR1 DFQATT and CDR2 SNEGSKA come from the germline V gene (reference sequence).

This clonotype came up a few times. This sequence joins TRBV12-3 or TRBV12-4 and TRBJ2-7; tentative D call: TRBD2 (6 bases). The CDR3 runs to 14 residues. V lost 5 bases and J 6 bases, leaving 17 bases between the germline ends. The CDR3 region has the DNA TGTGCCAGCAGTCCGCGGGTGGGAGGAGGCGAGCAGTACTTC. Protein: CASSPRVGGGEQYF.

This clonotype was counted at least ten times. This chain links TRBV5-1 with TRBJ1-1; TRBD1 aligns across 7 bases. Germline V gives CDR1 SGHRS, CDR2 YFSETQ. Trimming at V came to 4 bases and at J to 1 base, leaving 7 bases not matched to a gene. The CDR3 length is 15 residues. The chain's CDR3 is CASSPSGQPNTEAFF. As DNA, the CDR3 is TGCGCCAGCAGCCCGTCGGGACAGCCGAACACTGAAGCTTTCTTT.

In its sample, this clonotype was seen many times. V gene TRBV12-3 or TRBV12-4 combines with J gene TRBJ2-2, with TRBD1 as a possible D gene (5 bases). This CDR3 contains 13 residues. With 7 bases removed from V and 7 bases from J, the gap between germline ends came to 13 bases. In nucleotides, the CDR3 is TGTGCCAGCACGGCTGGGGCAGGCGGGGAGCTGTTTTTT. It encodes CASTAGAGGELFF.

This chain uses TRBV11-2 with TRBJ2-3; D is uncertain. Germline loops: CDR1 SGHAT, CDR2 FQNNGV. This CDR3 is built from 12 residues. The ends were cut back, 8 bases at V and 2 bases at J, with 8 bases in the middle. The CDR3 region is CASLYNTDTQYF. The CDR3 nucleotides are TGTGCCAGCCTCTACAACACAGATACGCAGTATTTT.

This chain links TRBV20-1 with TRBJ1-1, with D uncertain. Trimming cost V 6 bases and J 1 base, with 12 bases left between them. CDR1 is DFQATT and CDR2 is SNEGSKA in the germline V gene (reference sequence). The CDR3 is made up of 13 amino acids. The CDR3 region is CSASQSANTEAFF. DNA of the CDR3: TGCAGTGCCTCACAAAGCGCGAACACTGAAGCTTTCTTT.

The table lists this clonotype with many counts. The chain employs TRBV15 and TRBJ1-1; the D is unclear. Germline V lookup: CDR1 LNHNV, CDR2 YYDKDF (reference sequence). The CDR3 length is 16 residues. Between the trimmed V and J ends, which lost 3 bases and 4 bases, there was a span of 18 bases. The CDR3 coding sequence is TGTGCCACCAGCAGTAGGGCAGGTCAAGCGGGCACTGAAGCTTTCTTT. Translating it yields CATSSRAGQAGTEAFF.

This clonotype was observed a few times. The chain employs TRBV7-8 and TRBJ2-7; possibly TRBD2 for D (6 bases). This CDR3 comprises 13 residues. Trimming removed 3 bases at V and 3 bases at J, with 9 bases between. Germline CDR1 and CDR2: SGHVS and FQNEAQ. CDR3 loop: CASSFGTRYEQYF. Here the CDR3 DNA reads TGTGCCAGCAGCTTTGGGACTCGCTACGAGCAGTACTTC. The complete variable domain, with remaining parts taken from reference TRBV7-8 and TRBJ2-7, reads GAGVSQSPRYKVAKRGQDVALRCDPISGHVSLFWYQQALGQGPEFLTYFQNEAQLDKSGLPSDRFFAERPEGSVSTLKIQRTQQEDSAVYLCASSFGTRYEQYFGPGTRLTVT.

The V and J genes are TRBV9 and TRBJ2-1, with 7 bases fitting TRBD1. V dropped 5 bases and J dropped 5; count of bases not matched to a gene: 10. CDR1 SGDLS and CDR2 YYNGEE come from the germline V gene. The CDR3 contains 15 residues. DNA of the CDR3: TGTGCCAGCAGTGGGGCACAGGGGAAGGACAATGAGCAGTTCTTC. It translates to CASSGAQGKDNEQFF.

To note about this clonotype: A read error is possible here, since a much larger clone lies one base away. No conserved phenylalanine or tryptophan is present at the end of the CDR3, so a read error is the likely explanation. For the CDR3, the DNA is TGTGCCAGCAGCCCGGGACAGGGAGCTCGGGCCAACGTCCTGACTTGC. Translating it yields CASSPGQGARANVLTC. The chain couples TRBV5-6 to TRBJ2-6; 9 bases line up with TRBD1. V shed 4 bases and J 5 bases; nucleotides not matched to a gene: 7. The CDR3 covers 16 residues. The V gene's germline CDR1 is SGHDT and CDR2 YYEEEE.

This clonotype has a handful of counts. The rearrangement joins TRBV3-1 to TRBJ2-7, with a possible D match to TRBD1 (5 bases). V shed 0 bases and J shed 12 bases, with 12 bases lying between them. The CDR3 totals 12 residues. The germline CDR1 and CDR2 sequences are LGHDT and YNNKEL (reference sequence). The CDR3 coding sequence is TGTGCCAGCAGCCAAGATACAGGTAGTCGGTACTTC. As protein: CASSQDTGSRYF.

This clonotype was counted at least ten times. The chain employs TRBV5-1 and TRBJ2-2; maybe TRBD2 (6 bases). CDR1 SGHRS and CDR2 YFSETQ come from the germline V gene. This CDR3 is built from 16 residues. With 4 bases removed from V and 4 bases from J, the gap between germline ends came to 17 bases. CDR3 DNA sequence: TGCGCCAGCAGCCTGGTGGCTAGCGTTAGCACCGGGGAGCTGTTTTTT. Translation: CASSLVASVSTGELFF.

The V gene is TRBV5-1, the J gene TRBJ1-2, with a weak D call TRBD1 (5 bases). This CDR3 is 14 amino acids long. The germline CDR1 and CDR2 sequences are SGHRS and YFSETQ. Trimming cost V 4 bases and J 0 bases, with 10 bases left between them. CDR3 DNA: TGCGCCAGCAGCACAGGTGAAGCTAACTATGGCTACACCTTC. Its protein is CASSTGEANYGYTF.